This T cell receptor beta chain was retrieved from a study of cytomegalovirus exposure and HLA in healthy donors (dated by TCRdb to 2017 to 2019). At the level of the whole study: According to a later analysis, one platform produced both the 110 or so validation repertoires and the roughly 640 repertoires of the first cohort. The study aimed to test whether signatures of past pathogen exposure could be identified by cataloging public T cell receptors. High-throughput TCR immunosequencing, statistical association of individual TCRs with disease status, and machine learning were combined to predict cytomegalovirus infection status. Along with the roughly 700-subject first cohort, a separate validation cohort of some 130 different subjects was used.

The donors belonged to the validation cohort of over a hundred subjects, which was separate from the roughly 700-subject first cohort. The library was made by the immunoSEQ multiplex PCR assay. As for how the authors treated the data: A statistical classification framework was developed to diagnose cytomegalovirus status using the catalog of TCR beta chain sequences. What TCRdb holds here is the immuneACCESS table cut down to in-frame rearrangements. Part of the clones is not present; checked against another copy, under half of the missing clones reflect an unresolved V gene, and the others are unexplained. The V and J calls and the clone size are those of that table, but D and trimming were determined from the DNA. The sample has about 280,000 clones on record, around 87% of them singletons. The ten largest account for approximately 0.88% of the sample. Findings and caveats that apply to the study as a whole: While some public TCRs were present in many individuals, most TCR sequences turned up only very rarely across donors. The study listed approximately 150 TCR beta chains as associated with cytomegalovirus. Cytomegalovirus status was reported to be diagnosed by the classifier with high specificity and sensitivity in both the original and validation cohorts. The authors suggested that the approach could potentially be extended to other disease states and immunological phenotypes. Three of the identified cytomegalovirus-associated TCR beta chains were confirmed in vitro to be specific for cytomegalovirus antigens. Of the cluster scores, around 95% were above 0 in a later analysis, which found that TCRs clustered in the first cohort also tended to co-occur in the 120 validation repertoires. A later analysis had no HLA typing for the validation cohort, so co-occurrence there was scored across all 130 or so repertoires.

Spanning cysteine to phenylalanine, the CDR3 consists of 14 amino acids. The retained sequence is limited to the CDR3, 42 bases, with the frame set at the first base. V is pared back by 9 bases and J by 0 bases, with 12 bases lying between the germline termini. The germline V gene (reference sequence) provides CDR1 MNHEY and CDR2 SMNVEV. As regards this clone: Its cognate antigen has yet to be identified. No much larger clonotype is one base removed from it; base qualities were not supplied.

The clonotype originates from a woman aged 18-29 years in good health and CMV-seronegative. Sequenced: PBMCs. This chain is built from TRBV27 and TRBJ2-1, with no reliable assignment of the D segment. The nucleotides are TGTGCCAGGGAGAAAGAGAACTCCTACAATGAGCAGTTCTTC. It translates as CAREKENSYNEQFF.